The clone carrying this T cell receptor (beta chain) was seen a few times. What it binds is not known. The length of the CDR3 is 16 residues. Germline CDR1 reads LGHNA; CDR2 reads YNFKEQ. Trimming removed 0 bases at V and 6 bases at J, with 15 bases between. This sample was taken from a study of early T cells in non-severe SARS-CoV-2 infection. Regarding the study as a whole: Database matching using VDJdb favored anti-spike CD8 responses, with private and CD4 specificities left missing.

Each CDR3 protein is one row after TCRdb ran MiXCR on the 5' RACE reads. Among 35,000 to 50,000 distinct CDR3 sequences listed, roughly 6% were seen once. Sequenced: whole blood. The chain couples TRBV4-2 to TRBJ1-5, with a tentative D call TRBD1 (5 bases). The source is an adult who was a healthcare worker with PCR-confirmed SARS-CoV-2 infection or an uninfected control (not recorded which). Here the CDR3 reads CASSQDYGAGLQPQHF. The CDR3 DNA reads as TGTGCCAGCAGCCAAGATTACGGGGCAGGGCTTCAGCCCCAGCATTTT.